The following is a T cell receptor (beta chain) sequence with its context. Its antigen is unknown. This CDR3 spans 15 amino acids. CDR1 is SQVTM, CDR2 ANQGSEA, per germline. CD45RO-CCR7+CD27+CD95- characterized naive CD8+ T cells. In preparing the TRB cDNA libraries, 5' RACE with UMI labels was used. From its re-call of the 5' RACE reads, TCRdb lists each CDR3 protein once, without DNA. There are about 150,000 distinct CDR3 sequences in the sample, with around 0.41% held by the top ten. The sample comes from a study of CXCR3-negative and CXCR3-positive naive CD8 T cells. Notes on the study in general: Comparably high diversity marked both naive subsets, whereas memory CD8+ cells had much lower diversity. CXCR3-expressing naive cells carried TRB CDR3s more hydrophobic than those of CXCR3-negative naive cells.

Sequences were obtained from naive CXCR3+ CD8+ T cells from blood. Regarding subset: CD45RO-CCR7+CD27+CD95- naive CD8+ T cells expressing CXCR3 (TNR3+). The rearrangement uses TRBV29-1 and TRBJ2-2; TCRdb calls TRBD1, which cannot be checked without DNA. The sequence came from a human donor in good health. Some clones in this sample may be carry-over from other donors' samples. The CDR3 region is CSAGGDRGNTGELFF.